The 28 T cell receptor delta chains below were found in one sample sequenced in a study of Vδ1+ human thymocytes. Study-level findings and limits: Thymic TRG and TRD repertoires appeared highly polyclonal, with Gaussian CDR3 length distributions.

RNA was extracted from the cells and then reverse transcribed. Pooled V-gene forward primers with one constant-region reverse primer generated the CDR3 amplicons by multiplex PCR. TCRdb fed the multiplex PCR reads into CATT to redo clone calling. The repertoire holds 70,000 to 90,000 delta-chain clones, with around 30% as singletons. These TCRs' antigens remain unknown. Material: Vdelta1+ gamma-delta thymocytes from the thymus. As for subset: FACS-sorted CD3+ TCRalphabeta- TCRVdelta1+ TCRVdelta2- thymocytes. The source of these receptors is a boy less than two years old who had congenital heart surgery.

There are a few counts of this clone. The V and J genes are TRDV1 and TRDJ1, with 8 bases lining up with TRDD3. Germline CDR1 TSWWSYY, CDR2 QGS. The CDR3 length is 20 residues. Unmatched junction bases numbered 20, after V lost 5 bases and J lost 0 bases. In DNA, the CDR3 is TGTGCTCTTGGGAACCCGTCTTTATGGTGGGGGATTCCGTACACCGATAAACTCATCTTT. It yields the protein CALGNPSLWWGIPYTDKLIF.

This clone was seen more than once but under ten times. This chain uses TRDV1 with TRDJ1, with 13 bases that match TRDD3. CDR3 size: 18 residues. V shed 0 bases, J shed 3 bases, and the junction held 7 bases outside the gene matches. Germline V CDR1 and CDR2: TSWWSYY, QGS. The CDR3 reads CALGELLTGGYVADKLIF. CDR3 sequence (DNA): TGTGCTCTTGGGGAACTTCTAACTGGGGGATACGTCGCCGATAAACTCATCTTT.

This clone appeared a few times. This chain joins TRDV1 and TRDJ1; 8 nucleotides agree with TRDD3. The CDR3 totals 20 residues. Per the germline V gene, CDR1 is TSWWSYY and CDR2 is QGS. Trimming at V came to 3 bases and at J to 0 bases, leaving 18 bases not matched to a gene. CDR3 loop: CALGDGPVFRGYPYTDKLIF. DNA of the CDR3: TGTGCTCTTGGGGACGGACCCGTGTTTCGGGGATACCCGTACACCGATAAACTCATCTTT.

This rearrangement joins TRDV1 to TRDJ1; 8 positions agree with TRDD3. The V gene end was trimmed by 0 bases and the J gene end by 4 bases; junction bases not matched to a gene: 19. This CDR3 contains 20 residues. CDR1 is TSWWSYY, CDR2 QGS, per germline. In DNA, the CDR3 is TGTGCTCTTGGGGAACTAGGGAGCGGCGGCACTGGGATACGGGGCGATAAACTCATCTTT. It translates to CALGELGSGGTGIRGDKLIF.

Concerning this clone: Other DNA sequences in this sample translate to the same CDR3. The chain recombines TRDV1 with TRDJ1, with D perhaps TRDD2 (6 bases). The CDR3 extends over 18 amino acids. CDR1 TSWWSYY and CDR2 QGS come from the germline V gene. V dropped 0 bases and J dropped 8 bases, with 25 bases sitting between them. In nucleotides, the CDR3 is TGTGCTCTTGGGGAACTCTTGCCCCTCCTACTAGGGGAACCAAAACTCATCTTT. It codes for CALGELLPLLLGEPKLIF.

The chain joins TRDV1 to TRDJ3; 12 bases match TRDD3. V gave up 0 bases and J gave up 0 bases; unmatched junction bases: 36. Per the germline V gene, CDR1 is TSWWSYY and CDR2 is QGS. The CDR3 totals 31 residues. CDR3 DNA: TGTGCTCTTGGGGAACTACGGGCCGGGGCCTTCCTACCCCCCCTGGGGGATACGCCAATTCTTAACTCCTGGGACACCCGACAGATGTTTTTC. This encodes CALGELRAGAFLPPLGDTPILNSWDTRQMFF.

The chain links TRDV1 to TRDJ1; 10 bases line up with TRDD3. This CDR3 contains 21 residues. Germline trimming cut 5 bases from V and 0 bases from J; bases unmatched to any gene: 21. Germline lookup yields CDR1 TSWWSYY and CDR2 QGS. The CDR3 region is CALGSLKKLGDTPRDTDKLIF. The CDR3, as DNA: TGTGCTCTTGGGTCACTGAAGAAGTTGGGGGATACCCCTCGAGACACCGATAAACTCATCTTT.

This clone was observed a handful of times. The same CDR3 also results from other DNA sequences found in this sample. The chain links TRDV2 to TRDJ1, with 9 bases lining up with TRDD3. In germline, CDR1 is GEAIGNYY, CDR2 EKD. Trimming removed 5 bases from V and 2 bases from J; junction bases left unmatched: 29. CDR3 size: 22 residues. CDR3 coding DNA: TGTGCCTGTGCCACACGAGGGATAGACCTCCTGCCTGCCTGGGGGATGACCGATAAACTCATCTTT. Translated, it gives CACATRGIDLLPAWGMTDKLIF.

A remark on this clone: Within the sample, other DNA sequences also encode this same CDR3. This chain links TRDV1 with TRDJ1, with 9 bases identical to TRDD3. The CDR3 length is 21 residues. The germline CDR1 and CDR2 sequences are TSWWSYY and QGS. J lost 0 bases, V lost 0 bases, and 17 bases had no gene match. The CDR3 DNA sequence: TGTGCTCTTGGGGAACTCGAGAACCTAAGCTGGGGGATGCTGGACACCGATAAACTCATCTTT. It yields the protein CALGELENLSWGMLDTDKLIF.

This clone has only a few counts. J is TRDJ1 and V is TRDV1, with 9 bases fitting TRDD3. Germline-derived CDR1 and CDR2 are TSWWSYY and QGS. The junction had 8 bases not matched to a gene; V was cut back by 0 bases and J by 0 bases. The CDR3 covers 18 residues. CDR3 nucleotides: TGTGCTCTTGGGGAACTACCTCGACTGGGGGAAGACACCGATAAACTCATCTTT. Translating it yields CALGELPRLGEDTDKLIF.

The chain links TRDV1 to TRDJ2; no definite D call. Deletions cut 2 bases from V and 8 bases from J, with 18 bases between. This CDR3 region has 16 residues. Germline CDR1 TSWWSYY, CDR2 QGS. The CDR3: CALGECLDIGVAQLFF. CDR3 in DNA: TGTGCTCTTGGGGAATGCCTCGATATCGGGGTTGCACAACTCTTCTTT.

The V and J genes are TRDV1 and TRDJ1, with TRDD3 matching 8 bases. Per germline, CDR1 TSWWSYY and CDR2 QGS. V lost 2 bases to trimming and J lost 0 bases; unmatched junction nucleotides: 23. CDR3 length: 22 amino acids. This chain's CDR3 is CALGEFPRAPFYWGLYTDKLIF. As DNA, the CDR3 is TGTGCTCTTGGGGAATTCCCCCGGGCACCCTTTTACTGGGGGTTGTACACCGATAAACTCATCTTT.

The chain uses TRDV1 and TRDJ1; 8 nucleotides agree with TRDD3. The CDR3 sequence is 19 residues long. Losses at the gene ends were 1 base for V and 0 bases for J; bases not matched to a gene: 13. Germline V CDR1 and CDR2: TSWWSYY, QGS. The CDR3 sequence is CALGEPQGRRGGYTDKLIF. CDR3 DNA: TGTGCTCTTGGGGAACCACAAGGGCGGCGTGGGGGATACACCGATAAACTCATCTTT.

This clone was counted a few times. This rearrangement joins TRDV1 to TRDJ1, with D possibly TRDD3 on 5 matching bases. The CDR3 consists of 16 residues. Looked up from germline, CDR1 is TSWWSYY and CDR2 is QGS. With 7 bases removed from V and 3 bases from J, the gap between germline ends came to 21 bases. The CDR3 nucleotides are TGTGCTCTTGCCATTTCTCCGTACTGGCGACCCGATAAACTCATCTTT. Translated: CALAISPYWRPDKLIF.

The chain combines TRDV1 with TRDJ1; D uncertain. The V end was cut by 1 base, the J end by 8 bases, with 5 bases between. The germline V gene has CDR1 TSWWSYY and CDR2 QGS. The CDR3 runs to 11 residues. As DNA, the CDR3 is TGTGCTCTTGGGGAACGGAAAAAACTCATCTTT. As protein: CALGERKKLIF.

This clone was observed a handful of times. V and J are TRDV1 and TRDJ1, with D maybe TRDD2 (5 bases). The CDR3 spans 20 residues. With 6 bases removed from V and 7 bases from J, the gap between germline ends came to 36 bases. Germline CDR1 is TSWWSYY and CDR2 is QGS. Here the CDR3 reads CALGENLYFPRVRRSGKLIF. The CDR3 DNA reads TGTGCTCTTGGAGAGAATCTGTACTTCCCGAGGGTACGGCGTTCCGGTAAACTCATCTTT.

This clone was observed a handful of times. Other DNA sequences from this sample encode an identical CDR3 as well. The V gene is TRDV1, the J gene TRDJ1, with TRDD3 matching 13 bases. CDR3 length: 25 amino acids. V lost 4 bases to trimming and J lost 0 bases; unmatched junction nucleotides: 29. Germline CDR1 and CDR2: TSWWSYY and QGS. As DNA, the CDR3 is TGTGCTCTTGGGGTCCAACCCTCTACGTGGCCCTACTGGGGGATACGCGAAACCCACACCGATAAACTCATCTTT. It yields the protein CALGVQPSTWPYWGIRETHTDKLIF.

The V and J genes are TRDV1 and TRDJ1, with a possible D match to TRDD3 (6 bases). V was trimmed by 4 bases and J by 0 bases, leaving 15 bases between them. Looked up from germline, CDR1 is TSWWSYY and CDR2 is QGS. The CDR3 covers 16 residues. The CDR3 nucleotides are TGTGCTCTTGGGGGAAGCTCGAGGGGATACACCGATAAACTCATCTTT. Translating gives CALGGSSRGYTDKLIF.

As for this clone: This sample includes further DNA sequences coding for the same CDR3. V is TRDV1 and J is TRDJ1, with TRDD3 identical over 9 bases. Germline values: CDR1 TSWWSYY, CDR2 QGS. The ends lost 3 bases at V and 0 bases at J; junction bases unmatched: 23. There are 22 residues in the CDR3. CDR3 amino acids: CALGDPSYRGYAEGLYTDKLIF. CDR3 coding DNA: TGTGCTCTTGGGGATCCCTCCTACAGGGGATACGCGGAAGGCTTGTACACCGATAAACTCATCTTT.

This chain joins TRDV1 and TRDJ1; 9 positions match TRDD3. The junction had 24 bases not matched to a gene; V was cut back by 4 bases and J by 0 bases. The CDR3 has 22 residues. Germline values: CDR1 TSWWSYY, CDR2 QGS. The CDR3 bases are TGTGCTCTTGGGGGGGGCGTCCTGAGCCTGGGGGATGTAAGGACGAACACCGATAAACTCATCTTT. It translates to CALGGGVLSLGDVRTNTDKLIF.

This clone has just a few counts. Relative to the germline gene, one junction end is altered; a read error may explain this. This chain connects TRDV1 to TRDJ1; 8 nucleotides align to TRDD3. From germline, CDR1 is TSWWSYY and CDR2 QGS. The CDR3 spans 18 residues. CDR3 bases: TGTGCTCTTGGGGAACTAGCTCCGGTCTGGGGATACACTGATAAACTCATCTTT. Residues: CALGELAPVWGYTDKLIF.

This clone was picked up a small number of times. The rearrangement uses TRDV1 and TRDJ1; perhaps TRDD3 as D (5 bases). The germline gives CDR1 TSWWSYY, CDR2 QGS. CDR3 length: 14 amino acids. V was cut by 5 bases and J by 1 base, with 11 bases left in between. The CDR3 region has the DNA TGTGCTCTTGGGTGGGGTACCCGCACCGATAAACTCATCTTT. This encodes CALGWGTRTDKLIF.

The chain recombines TRDV2 with TRDJ3; 13 positions match TRDD3. The CDR3 has 20 amino acids. V lost 9 bases to trimming and J lost 0 bases; unmatched junction nucleotides: 13. Germline CDR1 GEAIGNYY, CDR2 EKD. The CDR3 nucleotides are TGTGCCACCGAGTTACTGGGGGATACGCTGAGCTCCTGGGACACCCGACAGATGTTTTTC. It encodes CATELLGDTLSSWDTRQMFF.

V usage is TRDV1 and J usage is TRDJ1; 11 positions agree with TRDD3. With 5 bases clipped from V and 3 bases from J, the junction kept 20 bases outside the gene matches. From germline, CDR1 is TSWWSYY and CDR2 QGS. The CDR3 has 20 amino acids. CDR3 sequence: CALGQLNLPTMGDTPDKLIF. In nucleotides, the CDR3 is TGTGCTCTTGGGCAGCTGAACCTTCCTACAATGGGGGATACGCCCGATAAACTCATCTTT.

This rearrangement joins TRDV1 to TRDJ1; possible D gene TRDD3, 5 bases. Trimming stripped 0 bases from V and 5 bases from J, with 19 bases between. CDR1 is TSWWSYY and CDR2 is QGS in the germline V gene. The CDR3 is 17 residues long. The CDR3 loop reads CALGELRSSWVGDKLIF. The CDR3, as DNA: TGTGCTCTTGGGGAACTTCGGTCCTCGTGGGTGGGGGATAAACTCATCTTT.

This clone was observed a handful of times. V usage is TRDV1 and J usage is TRDJ1, with 13 bases identical to TRDD3. Germline CDR1 and CDR2: TSWWSYY and QGS. This CDR3 has 22 amino acids. Trimming at V came to 5 bases and at J to 0 bases, leaving 21 bases not matched to a gene. The CDR3 region is CALGFLPILPTGGYADTDKLIF. The CDR3 coding sequence is TGTGCTCTTGGGTTTCTTCCTATCTTGCCTACTGGGGGATACGCGGACACCGATAAACTCATCTTT.

Turning to this clone: The junction shows a germline mismatch at one end, possibly a read error. The same CDR3 arises from other DNA sequences in this sample as well. The chain couples TRDV2 to TRDJ1; 9 positions agree with TRDD3. This CDR3 is 21 amino acids long. Looked up from germline, CDR1 is GEAIGNYY and CDR2 is EKD. This CDR3 is CACDARKHTGGISSMTDKLIF. The CDR3 DNA is TGTGCCTGTGACGCCAGAAAACATACTGGGGGAATAAGTTCAATGACCGATAAACTTATCTTT.

Only one count was recorded for this clone. The chain combines TRDV1 with TRDJ1; D call uncertain. Germline-derived CDR1 and CDR2 are TSWWSYY and QGS. The V and J ends lost 5 bases and 3 bases respectively, with 19 bases between them. The CDR3 is 16 amino acids. CDR3 bases: TGTGCTCTTGGGTCCCCCATGCCTGTCCCCCCCGATAAACTCATCTTT. This gives the protein CALGSPMPVPPDKLIF.